Shown below are 9 T cell receptor beta chains from a single sample sequenced in a study of T cell changes during pregnancy in multiple sclerosis. Libraries were prepared by immunoSEQ multiplex PCR; TCRdb keeps only in-frame clonotypes and omits some of them. Here the sample spans about 38,000 clones, 85% to 95% being singletons. Source: CD4+ T cells from peripheral blood mononuclear cells, taken in the second trimester of pregnancy. The receptors originated from a female donor with multiple sclerosis, enrolled in a pregnancy study.

The rearrangement uses TRBV4-1 and TRBJ2-2; perhaps TRBD1 as D (5 bases). In germline, CDR1 is MGHRA, CDR2 YSYEKL. V was pared by 4 bases and J by 4 bases, with 13 bases between. The CDR3 runs to 15 residues. The CDR3 DNA sequence: TGCGCCAGCAGCCCTACGAAGGGGTTCACCGGGGAGCTGTTTTTT. This encodes CASSPTKGFTGELFF.

This rearrangement joins TRBV2 to TRBJ1-1; possible D gene TRBD1, 6 bases. The CDR3 consists of 13 residues. V was pared by 6 bases and J by 1 base, with 9 bases between. The germline CDR1 and CDR2 sequences are SNHLY and FYNNEI. The CDR3 is CASRGHRNTEAFF. The CDR3 DNA is TGTGCCAGCAGGGGACACAGGAACACTGAAGCTTTCTTT.

The chain has TRBV7-3 and TRBJ2-2; D call uncertain. CDR1 is SGHTA and CDR2 is FQGTGA in the germline V gene. The CDR3 has 15 residues. V was shortened by 1 base and J by 0 bases, with 6 bases between the two germline ends. The DNA of the CDR3 is TGTGCCAGCAGCTTAATTTCCGCGAACACCGGGGAGCTGTTTTTT. Protein: CASSLISANTGELFF.

The chain joins TRBV27 to TRBJ2-7; 7 nucleotides match TRBD2. The CDR3 runs to 15 residues. Per germline, CDR1 MNHEY and CDR2 SMNVEV (reference sequence). Unmatched junction bases numbered 12, after V lost 4 bases and J lost 6 bases. The chain's CDR3 is CASSYLGGRGGEQYF. DNA for the CDR3: TGTGCCAGCAGTTATTTGGGCGGGAGAGGAGGCGAGCAGTACTTC.

V and J are TRBV28 and TRBJ2-5; D is perhaps TRBD2 (7 bases). Trimming cost V 6 bases and J 4 bases, with 18 bases left between them. CDR1 and CDR2 from the germline V gene are MDHEN and SYDVKM. CDR3 length equals 15 residues. Written as DNA, the CDR3 is TGTGCCAGCAGGAATGGACTAGGGGGTAGAGAGACCCAGTACTTC. It translates to CASRNGLGGRETQYF.

The CDR3 here is CASSPASLALQETQYF. CDR3 DNA: TGTGCCAGCAGCCCGGCATCACTAGCGCTGCAAGAGACCCAGTACTTC. V and J are TRBV7-6 and TRBJ2-5; 7 nucleotides line up with TRBD2. V shed 5 bases and J 2 bases; nucleotides not matched to a gene: 11. Germline CDR1 SGHVS, CDR2 FNYEAQ. The length of the CDR3 is 16 residues.

The chain links TRBV7-9 to TRBJ1-6; 11 bases are a match to TRBD1. The germline gives CDR1 SEHNR, CDR2 FQNEAQ (reference sequence). J gave up 7 bases and V 4 bases, and 3 bases lay outside the gene matches. The CDR3 runs to 15 residues. The CDR3 loop reads CASSSGTGGNSPLHF. The CDR3 region has the DNA TGTGCCAGCAGCTCCGGGACAGGGGGAAATTCACCCCTCCACTTT.

The rearrangement links TRBV7-2 to TRBJ2-7; 8 nucleotides line up with TRBD2. The CDR3 totals 15 residues. Per the germline V gene, CDR1 is SGHTA and CDR2 is FQGNSA. V trimming: 2 bases; J trimming: 4 bases; junction bases outside the gene matches: 7. The CDR3 bases are TGTGCCAGCAGCTTATCACGGGGGGGCTTATACGAGCAGTACTTC. Translating gives CASSLSRGGLYEQYF.

The chain has TRBV27 and TRBJ2-2, with TRBD2 matching 7 bases. V lost 7 bases, J lost 7 bases, and 15 bases stayed unmatched. Germline CDR1 MNHEY, CDR2 SMNVEV (reference sequence). CDR3 length: 16 residues. Written as DNA, the CDR3 is TGTGCCAGCATGAAGATTGGTGGGAGGGATGGCGGGGAGCTGTTTTTT. Translating gives CASMKIGGRDGGELFF.